This TCR beta chain was sequenced in a study of OX40 agonist ivuxolimab in advanced cancers. Across the study: A partial response was reached by three patients: one with hepatocellular carcinoma and two with cutaneous melanoma.

This clone was detected a few times. The antigen is undetermined. Generated by immunoSEQ multiplex PCR, the TCRdb table keeps only in-frame clones and is missing some. The top ten hold 10% of the sample, which has 9,000 to 13,000 clones, 70% to 85% seen once. Study results and limitations: Low normalized T-cell clonal expansion was also seen in some nonresponders.

Trimming shortened V by 2 bases and J by 0 bases, and 9 bases separated the two germline ends. CDR1 and CDR2 from the germline V gene are MNHNS and SASEGT. CDR3 length: 15 amino acids. The origin of this receptor is an adult with an advanced solid tumor such as melanoma, head and neck, liver or kidney cancer. The genes are TRBV6-1 and TRBJ2-3; TRBD1 is a possible D gene (6 bases). The source was CD4+ or CD8+ T cells sorted from blood, collected in a trial of the OX40 agonist ivuxolimab. This CDR3 is CASSELGASTDTQYF. CDR3 nucleotide sequence: TGTGCCAGCAGTGAACTGGGGGCCAGCACAGATACGCAGTATTTT.